Below, 25 T cell receptor beta chains from the same sample are listed, as sequenced in a study of blood T cell repertoires in COVID-19. Profiled with immunoSEQ multiplex PCR; TCRdb holds only in-frame clones, not every one. The table has about 100,000 clones, about three quarters seen once. Sequences were obtained from peripheral blood. These receptor sequences come from a man between 65 and 85 years old with acute or convalescent COVID-19.

This clone was detected a few times. The chain couples TRBV6-6 to TRBJ1-2; no firm D call. Germline V CDR1 and CDR2: MNHNY, SVGAGI (reference sequence). The CDR3 sequence is 11 residues long. Trimming removed 5 bases at V and 8 bases at J, with 9 bases between. The DNA for the CDR3 is TGTGCCAGCAGTCCCCAGAAGGGCTACACCTTC. This translates into CASSPQKGYTF.

The CDR3, as DNA: TGTGCCAGCAGCTTAGGAGGTCGGCCGGGACAGGGGGGGTCTGGCTACACCTTC. Translating gives CASSLGGRPGQGGSGYTF. The chain couples TRBV13 to TRBJ1-2; 11 bases map to TRBD1. V lost 0 bases, J lost 7 bases, and 13 bases stayed unmatched. Per the germline V gene, CDR1 is PRHDT and CDR2 is FYEKMQ (reference sequence). This CDR3 contains 18 residues. Full variable domain (outside the CDR3, taken from reference TRBV13 and TRBJ1-2): AAGVIQSPRHLIKEKRETATLKCYPIPRHDTVYWYQQGPGQDPQFLISFYEKMQSDKGSIPDRFSAQQFSDYHSELNMSSLELGDSALYFCASSLGGRPGQGGSGYTFGSGTRLTVV.

This clone appeared a single time. An end of the junction differs from the germline gene, which may be a read error. The chain combines TRBV4-3 with TRBJ2-1; 10 nucleotides match TRBD2. The CDR3 is made up of 16 amino acids. In germline, CDR1 is LGHNA, CDR2 YSLEER. Written as DNA, the CDR3 is TGCGCCAGCAGCCAAGATCAGGGAAGAAGCGGGGGGGCAGAGCTCTTC. Protein: CASSQDQGRSGGAELF.

The chain uses TRBV18 and TRBJ2-2, with 7 bases matching TRBD1. The V and J ends lost 3 bases and 5 bases, in that order; junction bases with no gene match: 12. The germline V gene encodes CDR1 KGHSH and CDR2 LQKENI. This CDR3 has 17 amino acids. DNA for the CDR3: TGTGCCAGCTCACCCTCTAGGGGCCGACAGGGAACCGGGGAGCTGTTTTTT. Its protein product is CASSPSRGRQGTGELFF.

V gene TRBV7-9 combines with J gene TRBJ2-5; perhaps TRBD2 as D (6 bases). CDR1 and CDR2 (germline): SEHNR, FQNEAQ (reference sequence). Deletions cut 0 bases from V and 0 bases from J, with 14 bases between. The CDR3 runs 17 residues. The CDR3 sequence is CASSLAVASENQETQYF. For the CDR3, the DNA is TGTGCCAGCAGCTTAGCCGTGGCTAGCGAAAACCAAGAGACCCAGTACTTC.

This chain joins TRBV18 and TRBJ2-7, with 7 bases fitting TRBD1. Germline lookup yields CDR1 KGHSH and CDR2 LQKENI. The trim removed 3 bases at V and 6 bases at J, leaving 8 bases unmatched. The CDR3 runs to 14 residues. CDR3 protein: CASSPSDRESEQYF. The CDR3 region has the DNA TGTGCCAGCTCACCCTCCGACAGGGAAAGCGAGCAGTACTTC.

The V gene is TRBV6-5, the J gene TRBJ1-2; 7 positions agree with TRBD1. There are 15 residues in the CDR3. Germline-derived CDR1 and CDR2 are MNHEY and SVGAGI. V shed 2 bases, J shed 2 bases, and the junction held 5 bases outside the gene matches. CDR3 in DNA: TGTGCCAGCAGTTACGGCCGACAGGGCAACTATGGCTACACCTTC. Translating it yields CASSYGRQGNYGYTF.

The chain recombines TRBV9 with TRBJ1-1; 10 bases are shared with TRBD1. Trimming removed 1 base from V and 3 bases from J; junction bases left unmatched: 9. Germline values: CDR1 SGDLS, CDR2 YYNGEE. CDR3 length equals 17 residues. CDR3 loop: CASSVWDRGPPYTEAFF. CDR3 in DNA: TGTGCCAGCAGCGTATGGGACAGGGGCCCCCCTTACACTGAAGCTTTCTTT.

The V call is TRBV4-3, the J call TRBJ2-2, with 7 bases fitting TRBD1. This CDR3 has 17 amino acids. V gave up 4 bases and J gave up 4 bases; unmatched junction bases: 12. Germline V lookup: CDR1 LGHNA, CDR2 YSLEER. In nucleotides, the CDR3 is TGCGCCAGCAGCCCGTGGGCAGGGGGTGGAGGCACCGGGGAGCTGTTTTTT. It translates to CASSPWAGGGGTGELFF.

This clone was seen only once. The V and J genes are TRBV7-8 and TRBJ1-3; tentatively, D is TRBD1 (5 bases). CDR1 is SGHVS and CDR2 is FQNEAQ in the germline V gene. Trimming stripped 2 bases from V and 2 bases from J, with 16 bases between. This CDR3 has 17 residues. The CDR3 sequence is CASSLIPGGGTGNTIYF. CDR3 bases: TGTGCCAGCAGCTTAATTCCGGGGGGAGGGACTGGAAACACCATATATTTT. The complete variable domain, with remaining parts taken from reference TRBV7-8 and TRBJ1-3, reads GAGVSQSPRYKVAKRGQDVALRCDPISGHVSLFWYQQALGQGPEFLTYFQNEAQLDKSGLPSDRFFAERPEGSVSTLKIQRTQQEDSAVYLCASSLIPGGGTGNTIYFGEGSWLTVV.

This chain joins TRBV5-4 and TRBJ1-1, with D maybe TRBD1 (6 bases). Trimming stripped 4 bases from V and 10 bases from J, with 14 bases between. CDR3 size: 12 residues. CDR1 is SGHNT and CDR2 is YYREEE in the germline V gene (reference sequence). In DNA, the CDR3 is TGTGCCAGCAGCCCGCGGGAGGGGGGAGCTTTCTTT. Its protein is CASSPREGGAFF.

The CDR3 loop is CATSTGPPSSGNTIYF. The CDR3, as DNA: TGTGCCACCAGCACAGGGCCCCCGTCCTCTGGAAACACCATATATTTT. This chain links TRBV15 with TRBJ1-3; D perhaps matches TRBD1 (5 bases). CDR3 size: 16 residues. Trimming took off 4 bases at V and 0 bases at J, with 13 bases between the two ends. Germline-derived CDR1 and CDR2 are LNHNV and YYDKDF (reference sequence).

The rearrangement joins TRBV15 to TRBJ1-5; the D is unclear. Trimming pared 2 bases from V and 7 bases from J, leaving 18 bases between. Germline CDR1 reads LNHNV; CDR2 reads YYDKDF (reference sequence). This CDR3 region has 16 residues. CDR3 protein: CATSRPFVESDQPQHF. For the CDR3, the DNA is TGTGCCACCAGCAGACCCTTCGTAGAAAGCGACCAGCCCCAGCATTTT.

V and J are TRBV7-6 and TRBJ2-5; D call uncertain. V lost 3 bases and J 2 bases, leaving 13 bases between the germline ends. The germline V gene encodes CDR1 SGHVS and CDR2 FNYEAQ. This CDR3 contains 15 residues. As DNA, the CDR3 is TGTGCCAGCAGCTTGTCCGTCGGGTTTCAAGAGACCCAGTACTTC. Translated, it gives CASSLSVGFQETQYF.

The CDR3 region is CASRTGSPYGYTF. The CDR3 DNA reads as TGTGCCAGCAGAACAGGGTCCCCCTATGGCTACACCTTC. The V call is TRBV2, the J call TRBJ1-2; perhaps TRBD1 as D (6 bases). Between the trimmed V and J ends, which lost 6 bases and 4 bases, there was a span of 12 bases. CDR3 size: 13 residues. The germline V gene has CDR1 SNHLY and CDR2 FYNNEI.

This rearrangement joins TRBV2 to TRBJ2-7; D uncertain. Germline lookup yields CDR1 SNHLY and CDR2 FYNNEI. The CDR3 has 12 amino acids. Trimming shortened V by 5 bases and J by 4 bases, and 9 bases separated the two germline ends. The chain's CDR3 is CASSPLAYEQYF. DNA for the CDR3: TGTGCCAGCAGTCCCCTGGCTTACGAGCAGTACTTC. The full variable domain, in which reference TRBV2 and TRBJ2-7 provide the parts outside the CDR3, is EPEVTQTPSHQVTQMGQEVILRCVPISNHLYFYWYRQILGQKVEFLVSFYNNEISEKSEIFDDQFSVERPDGSNFTLKIRSTKLEDSAMYFCASSPLAYEQYFGPGTRLTVT.

The chain employs TRBV6-5 and TRBJ1-2, with TRBD1 matching over 10 bases. Looked up from germline, CDR1 is MNHEY and CDR2 is SVGAGI. After removal of 2 bases from V and 7 bases from J, the junction contained 7 bases not matched to a gene. The CDR3 loop spans 15 amino acids. In DNA, the CDR3 is TGTGCCAGCAGTTACCGCGGGACAGGGGTTTCTGGCTACACCTTC. It codes for CASSYRGTGVSGYTF.

This chain joins TRBV19 and TRBJ1-5, with TRBD1 matching 7 bases. Trimming removed 5 bases from V and 0 bases from J; junction bases left unmatched: 10. Looked up from germline, CDR1 is LNHDA and CDR2 is SQIVND (reference sequence). CDR3 length: 17 amino acids. The CDR3 nucleotides read TGTGCCAGTAGTCCAGACTCCGGGACAGATAGCAATCAGCCCCAGCATTTT. Its translation: CASSPDSGTDSNQPQHF.

This clone was picked up a small number of times. The chain joins TRBV5-5 to TRBJ2-7, with a possible D match to TRBD2 (6 bases). The germline V gene has CDR1 SGHKS and CDR2 YYEKEE (reference sequence). CDR3 length: 17 residues. Trimming pared 1 base from V and 3 bases from J, leaving 20 bases between. CDR3 DNA: TGTGCCAGCAGCTTGAGTTCGGGGGTGCCGGGCAACTACGAGCAGTACTTC. It codes for CASSLSSGVPGNYEQYF.

V is TRBV5-5 and J is TRBJ2-5; the match to TRBD1 covers 7 bases. The trim removed 6 bases at V and 1 base at J, leaving 24 bases unmatched. Germline V gene data show CDR1 as SGHKS and CDR2 as YYEKEE (reference sequence). The CDR3 totals 20 residues. CDR3 region: CASIHLRRDSLRSPQETQYF. The DNA for the CDR3 is TGTGCCAGCATCCATCTCCGCCGGGACAGCCTTAGGTCCCCCCAAGAGACCCAGTACTTC.

This sequence joins TRBV2 and TRBJ2-6; the D gene is possibly TRBD1 (5 bases). V dropped 7 bases and J dropped 6 bases, with 19 bases sitting between them. Per the germline V gene, CDR1 is SNHLY and CDR2 is FYNNEI. This CDR3 is 16 amino acids long. Here the CDR3 DNA reads TGTGCCAGCACCCTGCAGGGTAAAAACATGGCCAACGTCCTGACTTTC. Translated: CASTLQGKNMANVLTF.

The chain uses TRBV9 and TRBJ1-2, with D uncertain. The germline V gene encodes CDR1 SGDLS and CDR2 YYNGEE. The V and J ends lost 2 bases and 8 bases respectively, with 10 bases between them. The CDR3 consists of 12 residues. The CDR3 is CASSVFGGGYTF. The DNA for the CDR3 is TGTGCCAGCAGCGTCTTTGGCGGAGGCTACACCTTC.

The chain combines TRBV27 with TRBJ1-1; D is perhaps TRBD1 (6 bases). V was shortened by 3 bases and J by 6 bases, with 11 bases between the two germline ends. The CDR3 spans 13 residues. Germline V lookup: CDR1 MNHEY, CDR2 SMNVEV (reference sequence). The CDR3 sequence: CASSFNRVAEAFF. The CDR3 DNA reads as TGTGCCAGCAGTTTCAACAGGGTGGCTGAAGCTTTCTTT.

The chain carries TRBV19 and TRBJ1-4; D remains unclear. CDR3 length: 15 amino acids. CDR1 is LNHDA, CDR2 SQIVND, per germline (reference sequence). Trimming left V 8 bases short and J 8 bases short, with 21 bases between. The CDR3, as DNA: TGTGCCAGTCAAGGGCTTAGCGGCGCCAGGGAAAAACTGTTTTTT. This sequence encodes CASQGLSGAREKLFF.

The V and J genes are TRBV18 and TRBJ2-3; possible D gene TRBD1, 5 bases. Trimming stripped 0 bases from V and 12 bases from J, with 19 bases between. The CDR3 loop spans 15 amino acids. The germline V gene encodes CDR1 KGHSH and CDR2 LQKENI. CDR3 bases: TGTGCCAGCTCACCACCAGGCGACAGACTCCGGCCCCAGTATTTT. Its protein product is CASSPPGDRLRPQYF. Looking up the rest from reference TRBV18 and TRBJ2-3 gives the full variable domain: NAGVMQNPRHLVRRRGQEARLRCSPMKGHSHVYWYRQLPEEGLKFMVYLQKENIIDESGMPKERFSAEFPKEGPSILRIQQVVRGDSAAYFCASSPPGDRLRPQYFGPGTRLTVL.